The clone carrying this T cell receptor beta chain has a count of ten or more. Its cognate antigen is unknown. The length of the CDR3 is 13 residues. The germline CDR1 and CDR2 sequences are SGHNT and YENEEA. With 4 bases removed from V and 2 bases from J, the gap between germline ends came to 7 bases. This record comes from a study of read filtering for tumor transcriptome and immune sequencing. Study-wide results and caveats: Dropping single-read clonotypes raised IR-seq and RNA-seq shared-clonotype correlation.

From about 0.4 ug of RNA, a library with molecular barcoded alpha/delta and beta/gamma adaptors was made. Each CDR3 protein is one row after TCRdb ran MiXCR on the reads. The sample lists some 48,000 distinct CDR3 sequences, roughly 20% occurring once. The source is a donor aged 40 or over with multiple myeloma. The chain uses TRBV11-3 and TRBJ2-3; D possibly uses TRBD1 or TRBD2 (5 bases each). Specimen: a population of CD138-negative cells sorted from bone marrow. CDR3 residues: CASSSGTTDTQYF. The CDR3 coding sequence is TGTGCCAGCAGCTCCGGGACCACAGATACGCAGTATTTT.